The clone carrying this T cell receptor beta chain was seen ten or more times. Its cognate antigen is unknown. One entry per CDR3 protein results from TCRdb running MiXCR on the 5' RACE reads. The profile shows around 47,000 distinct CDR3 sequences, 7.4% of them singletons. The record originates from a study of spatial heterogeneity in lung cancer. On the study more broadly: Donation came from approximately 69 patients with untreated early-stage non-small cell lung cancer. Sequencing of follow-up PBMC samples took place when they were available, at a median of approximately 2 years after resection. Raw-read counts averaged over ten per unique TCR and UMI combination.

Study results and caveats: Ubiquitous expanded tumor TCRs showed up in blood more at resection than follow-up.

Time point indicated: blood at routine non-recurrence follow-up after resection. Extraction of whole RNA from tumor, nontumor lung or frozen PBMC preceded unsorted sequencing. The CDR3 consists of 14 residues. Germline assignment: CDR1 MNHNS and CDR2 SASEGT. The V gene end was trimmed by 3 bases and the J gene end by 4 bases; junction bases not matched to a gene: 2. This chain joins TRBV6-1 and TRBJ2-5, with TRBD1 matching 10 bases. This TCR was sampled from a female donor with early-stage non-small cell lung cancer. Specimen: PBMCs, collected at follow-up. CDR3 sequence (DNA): TGTGCCAGCAGTGACCGGGACAGGGGAGAGACCCAGTACTTC. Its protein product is CASSDRDRGETQYF.